Described below is a single TCR beta chain sequence and its context. Its antigen is not identified. Naivety among CD8 cells was defined by CD45RO negativity and positive CCR7 selection, thereby excluding terminally differentiated effector memory CD45RA+ cells. TCRdb keeps only in-frame clones here, not all; method: immunoSEQ multiplex PCR. Seen here are nearly 2 million clones, about 95% observed once, and the top ten hold around 1%. The data were taken from a study of shared clonotypes between healthy human individuals. The CDR3 is 20 residues long. Looked up from germline, CDR1 is LNHDA and CDR2 is SQIVND (reference sequence). V was cut by 6 bases and J by 0 bases, with 28 bases left in between. General study findings and limits: Exclusively blood specimens were collected; tissue repertoires likely differ.

This sequence joins TRBV19 and TRBJ2-3; either TRBD1 or TRBD2 may fit D (5 bases each). The receptor was isolated from a man aged 18 to 29 in good health. Sequencing was carried out using naive CD8+ T cells sorted from blood. Here the CDR3 DNA reads TGTGCCAGTAGGTCACAGGAGCCCCAAGGACTCGACCCAAGCACAGATACGCAGTATTTT. This codes for CASRSQEPQGLDPSTDTQYF.